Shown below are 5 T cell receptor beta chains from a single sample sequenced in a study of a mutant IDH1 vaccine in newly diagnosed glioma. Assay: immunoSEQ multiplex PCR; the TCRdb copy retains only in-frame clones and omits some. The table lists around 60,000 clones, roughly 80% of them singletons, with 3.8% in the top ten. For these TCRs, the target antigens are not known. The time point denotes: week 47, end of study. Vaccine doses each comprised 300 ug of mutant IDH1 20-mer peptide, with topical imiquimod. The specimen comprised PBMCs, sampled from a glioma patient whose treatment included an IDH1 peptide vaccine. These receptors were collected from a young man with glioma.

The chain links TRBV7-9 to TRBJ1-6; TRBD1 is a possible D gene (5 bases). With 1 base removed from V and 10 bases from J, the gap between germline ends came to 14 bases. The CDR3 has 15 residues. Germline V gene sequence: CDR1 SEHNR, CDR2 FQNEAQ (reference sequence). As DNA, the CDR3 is TGTGCCAGCAGCTTAGAAGGCAGGTCAGGGTCACCCCTCCACTTT. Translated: CASSLEGRSGSPLHF.

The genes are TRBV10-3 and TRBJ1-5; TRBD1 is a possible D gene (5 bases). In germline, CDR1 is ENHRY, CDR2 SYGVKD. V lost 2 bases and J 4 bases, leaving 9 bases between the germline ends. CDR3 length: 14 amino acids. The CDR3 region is CAISEGASNQPQHF. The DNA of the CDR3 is TGTGCCATCAGTGAGGGGGCGAGTAATCAGCCCCAGCATTTT.

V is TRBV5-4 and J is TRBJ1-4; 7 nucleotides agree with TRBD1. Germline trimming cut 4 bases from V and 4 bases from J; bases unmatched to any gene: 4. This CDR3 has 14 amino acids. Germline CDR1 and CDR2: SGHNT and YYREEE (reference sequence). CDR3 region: CASSGGQHNEKLFF. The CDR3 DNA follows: TGTGCCAGCAGCGGGGGACAGCATAATGAAAAACTGTTTTTT.

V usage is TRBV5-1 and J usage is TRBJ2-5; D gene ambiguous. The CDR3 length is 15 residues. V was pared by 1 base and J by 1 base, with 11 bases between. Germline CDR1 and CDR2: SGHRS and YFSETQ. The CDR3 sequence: CASSLPGRGQETQYF. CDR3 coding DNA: TGCGCCAGCAGCTTGCCCGGACGAGGCCAAGAGACCCAGTACTTC. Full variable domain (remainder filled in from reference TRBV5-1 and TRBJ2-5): KAGVTQTPRYLIKTRGQQVTLSCSPISGHRSVSWYQQTPGQGLQFLFEYFSETQRNKGNFPGRFSGRQFSNSRSEMNVSTLELGDSALYLCASSLPGRGQETQYFGPGTRLLVL.

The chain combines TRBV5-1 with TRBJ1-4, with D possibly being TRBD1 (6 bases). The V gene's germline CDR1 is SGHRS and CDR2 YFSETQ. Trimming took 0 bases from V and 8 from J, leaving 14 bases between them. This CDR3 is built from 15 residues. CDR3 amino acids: CASSLAQGGREKLFF. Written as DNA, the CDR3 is TGCGCCAGCAGCTTGGCACAGGGTGGACGGGAAAAACTGTTTTTT. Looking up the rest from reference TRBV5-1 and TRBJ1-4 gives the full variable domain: KAGVTQTPRYLIKTRGQQVTLSCSPISGHRSVSWYQQTPGQGLQFLFEYFSETQRNKGNFPGRFSGRQFSNSRSEMNVSTLELGDSALYLCASSLAQGGREKLFFGSGTQLSVL.